The rows below give T cell receptor beta chains drawn from one sample of a study of T cells after posttransplantation cyclophosphamide. TCRdb's copy holds only in-frame clones and misses some; the assay was immunoSEQ multiplex PCR. This sample has 6,900 or so clones; around 72% occur once, and the top ten carry 20% to 30%. Material: memory CD4+ T cells sorted from blood. The origin of the receptors is a woman aged 45-59 years in good health and a related stem cell transplant donor. The CDR3 runs from the conserved cysteine through the conserved F or W. D genes are given only for firm matches. Where a row states a size, it is once, few, many or the class of an expanded clone; other rows omit it.

size	D	V	J	CDR3	DNA
.	TRBD1	TRBV13	TRBJ2-7	CASSFGTGGREQYF	TGCGCCAGCAGCTTCGGGACAGGGGGCCGTGAGCAGTACTTC
.	TRBD1	TRBV7-9	TRBJ1-3	CASSSRQGRNTIYF	TGTGCCAGCAGCTCTCGACAGGGACGAAACACCATATATTTT
.	.	TRBV30	TRBJ1-1	CAWSRKQTEAFF	TGTGCCTGGAGTAGAAAGCAAACTGAAGCTTTCTTT
.	.	TRBV27	TRBJ1-2	CASSLGHGGFYGYTF	TGTGCCAGCAGTTTAGGACACGGGGGTTTCTATGGCTACACCTTC
.	.	TRBV6-1	TRBJ2-5	CASSEGWAETQYF	TGTGCCAGCAGTGAAGGCTGGGCGGAGACCCAGTACTTC
.	.	TRBV9	TRBJ2-2	CASSPRGSGELFF	TGTGCCAGCAGCCCTAGGGGGTCAGGGGAGCTGTTTTTT
.	TRBD1	TRBV19	TRBJ1-5	CASSIDRGNQPQHF	TGTGCCAGTAGTATCGACAGGGGGAATCAGCCCCAGCATTTT
once	.	TRBV5-6	TRBJ2-5	CASSRGHYQETQYF	TGTGCCAGCAGCCGTGGGCATTACCAAGAGACCCAGTACTTC
.	TRBD1	TRBV2	TRBJ1-1	CASSRRTGPNTEAFF	TGTGCCAGCAGCCGACGGACAGGGCCGAACACTGAAGCTTTCTTT
.	TRBD2	TRBV6-6	TRBJ2-3	CASRGTSANTQYF	TGTGCCAGCAGGGGGACTAGCGCCAATACGCAGTATTTT
.	TRBD2	TRBV7-8	TRBJ2-1	CASSLLAGGPLNEQFF	TGTGCCAGCAGCTTACTAGCGGGAGGCCCCCTCAATGAGCAGTTCTTC
.	.	TRBV27	TRBJ1-2	CASSYNGASGYTF	TGTGCCAGCAGTTACAACGGAGCCTCGGGCTACACCTTC
.	.	TRBV9	TRBJ1-3	CASSVEWQAGNTIYF	TGTGCCAGCAGCGTAGAATGGCAGGCTGGAAACACCATATATTTT
.	.	TRBV14	TRBJ2-7	CASSQLGHSYEQYF	TGTGCCAGCAGCCAACTCGGACACTCCTACGAGCAGTACTTC
.	.	TRBV29-1	TRBJ1-4	CSVGAGGGLAFF	TGCAGCGTCGGCGCCGGGGGGGGGCTTGCGTTTTTT
.	TRBD1	TRBV6-5	TRBJ1-1	CASSYSGDRSVAEAFF	TGTGCCAGCAGTTACTCGGGGGACAGGTCGGTGGCTGAAGCTTTCTTT
.	TRBD2	TRBV4-2	TRBJ2-7	CASSQEPLGAGGNEQYF	TGTGCCAGCAGCCAAGAGCCCCTTGGAGCGGGAGGGAACGAGCAGTACTTC
.	.	TRBV6-6	TRBJ2-2	CASSYQTRGGELFF	TGTGCCAGCAGTTACCAAACCCGGGGCGGGGAGCTGTTTTTT
.	.	TRBV28	TRBJ2-1	CASGSAAAWRFF	TGTGCCAGCGGCTCAGCCGCGGCCTGGCGGTTCTTC
.	TRBD1	TRBV28	TRBJ2-7	CASTSGQGKPYEQYF	TGTGCCAGCACCTCGGGACAGGGGAAGCCCTACGAGCAGTACTTC
once	TRBD1	TRBV7-2	TRBJ2-7	CASSITGTGVYEQYF	TGTGCCAGCAGCATAACCGGGACAGGGGTCTACGAGCAGTACTTC
.	TRBD2	TRBV6-5	TRBJ2-7	CASSVNSGRDYEQYF	TGTGCCAGCAGTGTAAATAGCGGGAGGGACTACGAGCAGTACTTC
.	.	TRBV30	TRBJ1-2	CASWGGHYGYTF	TGTGCCTCTTGGGGGGGGCACTATGGCTACACCTTC
.	TRBD1	TRBV7-2	TRBJ2-2	CASSYRTGTGELFF	TGTGCCAGCAGCTACCGGACAGGGACCGGGGAGCTGTTTTTT
.	.	TRBV9	TRBJ2-7	CASSAGGSYEQYF	TGTGCCAGCAGTGCGGGTGGCTCCTACGAGCAGTACTTC
.	TRBD2	TRBV5-1	TRBJ2-7	CASGASGPYEQYF	TGCGCCAGCGGGGCTAGCGGACCCTACGAGCAGTACTTC
.	.	TRBV27	TRBJ1-1	CASSSLEGVNTEAFF	TGTGCCAGCAGTTCCCTGGAGGGAGTTAACACTGAAGCTTTCTTT
.	TRBD2	TRBV2	TRBJ2-5	CASSTGTSGVGLETQYF	TGTGCCAGCAGTACAGGGACTAGCGGGGTAGGACTTGAGACCCAGTACTTC
once	.	TRBV30	TRBJ1-3	CAWSYLGTSRNTIYF	TGTGCCTGGAGCTACTTAGGGACTTCGAGGAACACCATATATTTT
medium-sized	.	TRBV6-1	TRBJ2-2	CASSLLGIGELFF	TGTGCCAGCAGCCTTCTAGGAATCGGGGAGCTGTTTTTT
.	TRBD1	TRBV7-9	TRBJ2-2	CASSLNAGGTTGELFF	TGTGCCAGCAGCTTAAACGCAGGGGGCACCACCGGGGAGCTGTTTTTT
few	.	TRBV6-6	TRBJ2-7	CASSYIRGEQYF	TGTGCCAGCAGTTATATCCGGGGCGAGCAGTACTTC
few	.	TRBV29-1	TRBJ2-3	CSEGVDTQYF	TGCAGCGAGGGGGTCGATACGCAGTATTTT